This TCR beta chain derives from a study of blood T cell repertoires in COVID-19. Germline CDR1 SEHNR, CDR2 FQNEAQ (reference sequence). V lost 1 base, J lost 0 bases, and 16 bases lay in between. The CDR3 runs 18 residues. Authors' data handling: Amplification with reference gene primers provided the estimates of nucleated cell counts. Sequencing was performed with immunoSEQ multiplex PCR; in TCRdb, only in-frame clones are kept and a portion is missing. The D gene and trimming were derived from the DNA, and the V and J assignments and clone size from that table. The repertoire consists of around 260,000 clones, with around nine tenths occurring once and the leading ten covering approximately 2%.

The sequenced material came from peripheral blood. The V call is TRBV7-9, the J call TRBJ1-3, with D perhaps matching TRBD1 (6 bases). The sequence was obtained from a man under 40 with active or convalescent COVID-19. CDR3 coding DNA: TGTGCCAGCAGCTTAGATCCCACAGGGACTATCTCTGGAAACACCATATATTTT. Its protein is CASSLDPTGTISGNTIYF.